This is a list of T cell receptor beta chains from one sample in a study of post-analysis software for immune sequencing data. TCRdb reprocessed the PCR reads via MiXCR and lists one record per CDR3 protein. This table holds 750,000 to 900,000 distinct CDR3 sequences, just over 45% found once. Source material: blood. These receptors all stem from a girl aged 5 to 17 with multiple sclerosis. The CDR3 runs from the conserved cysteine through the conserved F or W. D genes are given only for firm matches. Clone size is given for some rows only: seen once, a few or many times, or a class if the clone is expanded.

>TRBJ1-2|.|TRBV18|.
CASSPGAASNYGYTF
TGTGCCAGCTCACCAGGAGCAGCGTCTAACTATGGCTACACCTTC
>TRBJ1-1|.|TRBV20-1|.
CSAVRPGSNTEAFF
TGCAGTGCCGTTCGGCCAGGGTCGAACACTGAAGCTTTCTTT
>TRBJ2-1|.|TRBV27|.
CASSSDGQNNEQFF
TGTGCCAGCAGTTCTGACGGGCAGAACAATGAGCAGTTCTTC
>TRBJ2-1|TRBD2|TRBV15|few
CATSSRAGHSYNEQFF
TGTGCCACCAGCAGCAGAGCGGGGCACTCCTACAATGAGCAGTTCTTC
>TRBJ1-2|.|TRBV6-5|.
CASSNLQGMGYGYTF
TGTGCCAGCAGTAACCTACAGGGAATGGGCTATGGCTACACCTTC
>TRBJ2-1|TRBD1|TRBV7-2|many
CASSQGQGPYNEQFF
TGTGCCAGCAGCCAGGGACAGGGCCCCTACAATGAGCAGTTCTTC
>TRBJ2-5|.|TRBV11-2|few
CASSLRRQGRDGTQYF
TGTGCCAGCAGCTTACGTCGACAGGGGAGGGATGGGACCCAGTACTTC
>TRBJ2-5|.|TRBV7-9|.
CASSPLRGETQYF
TGTGCCAGCAGCCCCCTTCGGGGGGAGACCCAGTACTTC
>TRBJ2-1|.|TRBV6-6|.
CASSLAGLLQFF
TGTGCCAGCAGTTTGGCCGGCCTACTACAGTTCTTC
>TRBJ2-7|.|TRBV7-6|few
CASSGGGSYSYEQYF
TGTGCCAGCAGCGGGGGCGGGTCATACTCCTACGAGCAGTACTTC
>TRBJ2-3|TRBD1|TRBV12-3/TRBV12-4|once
CASSTGGFSTDTQYF
TGTGCCAGCTCCACAGGGGGCTTTAGCACAGATACGCAGTATTTT
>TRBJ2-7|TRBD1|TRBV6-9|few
CASSWAQGVGSYEQYF
TGTGCCAGCAGTTGGGCCCAGGGGGTGGGGTCCTACGAGCAGTACTTC
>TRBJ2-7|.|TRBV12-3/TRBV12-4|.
CASSLRRRSYEQYF
TGTGCCAGCAGTTTAAGGCGGCGATCCTACGAGCAGTACTTC
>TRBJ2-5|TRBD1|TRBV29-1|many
CSVDRDRGKETQYF
TGCAGCGTAGACCGGGACAGGGGTAAAGAGACCCAGTACTTC
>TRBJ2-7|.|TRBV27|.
CASRGHSYEQYF
TGTGCCAGCAGGGGACACTCCTACGAGCAGTACTTC
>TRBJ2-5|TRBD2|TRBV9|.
CASSVASGRAWETQYF
TGTGCCAGCAGCGTAGCCAGCGGGAGGGCCTGGGAGACCCAGTACTTC
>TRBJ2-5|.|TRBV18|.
CASSPKDSPETQYF
TGTGCCAGCTCCCCTAAGGACTCCCCAGAGACCCAGTACTTC
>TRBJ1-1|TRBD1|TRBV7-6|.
CASSSGQGAHTEAFF
TGTGCCAGCAGCTCGGGACAGGGGGCCCACACTGAAGCTTTCTTT
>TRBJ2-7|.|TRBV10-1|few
CASSESSLREQYF
TGCGCCAGCAGTGAGTCTTCACTCCGGGAGCAGTACTTC